One TCR beta chain is described in this entry. This clonotype was seen a handful of times. The antigen this receptor binds is unknown. Per-base quality was not reported, and no clone a single base away is much larger than it. Library preparation employed 5' RACE. The reads were generated on a NextSeq 500. In the TCR library protocol, unique molecular identifiers were attached to individual cDNA molecules to correct for PCR bias and sequencing error. Both TCR alpha and beta chains were sequenced, and tight co-correlation was observed between alpha and beta sequence abundances in each sample. The authors' analysis ran thus. Decombinator V4 was used to annotate TCR sequences for V gene, J gene and CDR3. Expanded TCRs were defined as changing significantly between any two time points under a Poisson model with p below 0.0001. Abundances of TCRs were expressed as counts per million after normalisation to the total number of TCRs sequenced in each sample. MAIT TCRs were defined by TRAV1-2 paired with TRAJ12, TRAJ20 or TRAJ33, and iNKT TCRs by TRAV10 paired with TRAJ18. VDJdb, accessed on 1 November 2021, was searched for TCRs annotated for CMV, EBV and SARS-CoV-2, and TCRs annotated for more than one antigen were excluded. TCRdb applied fastp at Q25 and MiXCR to the public reads, then kept only in-frame beta chains. Every entry covers one CDR3 protein and lists the most common genes and DNA from its rows. TCRdb assigned the V and J calls; the authors' analysis was not used. The sample table holds 50,000 to 70,000 distinct CDR3 sequences, of which roughly an eighth were seen once. About 1.3% of the sample rests with the top ten.

The data stem from a study of early T cells in non-severe SARS-CoV-2 infection (dated by TCRdb to the early 2020s). In terms of the full investigation: TCR sequencing used bulk RNA from unsorted whole blood, so alpha and beta chains could not be paired. General study outcomes and caveats: VDJdb matching was skewed toward anti-spike CD8 responses, so virus-specific expansions were likely underestimated and private and CD4 specificities were missed.

There are 12 amino acids in the CDR3, from cysteine to phenylalanine inclusive. Only the CDR3 portion is preserved as DNA: 36 bases, with reading frame beginning at the first base. In the germline V gene (reference sequence), CDR1 corresponds to DFQATT and CDR2 to SNEGSKA. V is reduced by 5 bases and J by 3 bases, leaving a spacing of 11 bases between them. A case-control design nested within a healthcare worker cohort in London, UK, was used, with weekly nasopharyngeal swab PCR tests and blood sampling performed. Healthcare workers were recruited during the week of the UK lockdown, between 23 and 31 March 2020, and followed weekly for up to roughly 15 weeks.

The specimen sequenced was whole blood. The sequence is built from TRBV20-1 and TRBJ2-7, and perhaps TRBD1 as D gene, on 6 matching bases. The sequence derives from an adult who was a healthcare worker with PCR-confirmed SARS-CoV-2 infection or an uninfected control (not recorded which). In nucleotides, the sequence is TGCAGTGCTGCGGACAGAGACTACGAGCAGTACTTC. This yields the protein CSAADRDYEQYF.